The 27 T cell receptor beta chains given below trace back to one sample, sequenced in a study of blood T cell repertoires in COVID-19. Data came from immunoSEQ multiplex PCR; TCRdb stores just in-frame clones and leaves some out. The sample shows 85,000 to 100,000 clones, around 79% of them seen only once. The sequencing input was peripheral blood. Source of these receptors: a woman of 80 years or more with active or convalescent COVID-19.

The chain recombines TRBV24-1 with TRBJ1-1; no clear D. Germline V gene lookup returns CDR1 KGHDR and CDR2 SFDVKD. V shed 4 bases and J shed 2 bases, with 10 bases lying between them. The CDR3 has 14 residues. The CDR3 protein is CATSEVRRNTEAFF. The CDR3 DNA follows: TGTGCCACCAGTGAGGTTCGGAGAAACACTGAAGCTTTCTTT.

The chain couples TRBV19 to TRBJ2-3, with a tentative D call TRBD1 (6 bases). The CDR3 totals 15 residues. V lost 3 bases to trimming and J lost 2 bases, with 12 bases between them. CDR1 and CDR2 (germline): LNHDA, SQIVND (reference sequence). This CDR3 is CASSMGTSDTDTQYF. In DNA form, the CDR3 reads TGTGCCAGTAGTATGGGGACAAGCGACACAGATACGCAGTATTTT. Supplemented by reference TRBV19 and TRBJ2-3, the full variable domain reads DGGITQSPKYLFRKEGQNVTLSCEQNLNHDAMYWYRQDPGQGLRLIYYSQIVNDFQKGDIAEGYSVSREKKESFPLTVTSAQKNPTAFYLCASSMGTSDTDTQYFGPGTRLTVL.

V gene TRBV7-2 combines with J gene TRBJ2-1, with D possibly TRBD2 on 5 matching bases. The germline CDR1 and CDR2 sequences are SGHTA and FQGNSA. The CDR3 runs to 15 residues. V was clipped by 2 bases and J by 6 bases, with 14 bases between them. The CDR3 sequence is CASSLRWETVNEQFF. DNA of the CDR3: TGTGCCAGCAGCTTAAGGTGGGAGACGGTCAATGAGCAGTTCTTC.

CDR3 loop: CASSLRFGVTEAFF. The CDR3, as DNA: TGCGCCAGCAGCTTGAGATTCGGGGTCACTGAAGCTTTCTTT. This rearrangement joins TRBV5-1 to TRBJ1-1; D is unclear. There are 14 residues in the CDR3. The germline V and J ends were trimmed by 1 base and 4 bases, with 11 bases remaining between them. The germline V gene encodes CDR1 SGHRS and CDR2 YFSETQ.

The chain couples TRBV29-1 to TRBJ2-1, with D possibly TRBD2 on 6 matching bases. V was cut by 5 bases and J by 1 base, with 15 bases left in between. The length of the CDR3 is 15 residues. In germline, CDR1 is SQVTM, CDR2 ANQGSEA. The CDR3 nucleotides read TGCAGCGTTAGCTGGTCGGGAGATTCCTACAATGAGCAGTTCTTC. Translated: CSVSWSGDSYNEQFF.

The CDR3 spells CASSLGGLLNTGELFF. CDR3 DNA sequence: TGTGCCAGCAGCTTGGGAGGACTACTTAACACCGGGGAGCTGTTTTTT. This chain uses TRBV5-5 with TRBJ2-2; tentative D call: TRBD2 (6 bases). The CDR3 length is 16 residues. Per the germline V gene, CDR1 is SGHKS and CDR2 is YYEKEE (reference sequence). V was cut by 0 bases and J by 2 bases, with 11 bases left in between.

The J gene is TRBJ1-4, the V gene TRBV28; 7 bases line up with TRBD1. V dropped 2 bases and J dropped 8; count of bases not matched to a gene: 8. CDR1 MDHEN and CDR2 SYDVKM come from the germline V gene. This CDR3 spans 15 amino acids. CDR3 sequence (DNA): TGTGCCAGCAGTTTAAGGTCAGGGGGACGAGAAAAACTGTTTTTT. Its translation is CASSLRSGGREKLFF.

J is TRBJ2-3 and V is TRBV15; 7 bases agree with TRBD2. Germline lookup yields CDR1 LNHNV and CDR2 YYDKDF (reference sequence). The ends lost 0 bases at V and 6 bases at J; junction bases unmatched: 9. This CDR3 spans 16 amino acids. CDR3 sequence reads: CATSRESSGGADTQYF. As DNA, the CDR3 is TGTGCCACCAGCAGAGAGTCTAGCGGAGGAGCCGATACGCAGTATTTT.

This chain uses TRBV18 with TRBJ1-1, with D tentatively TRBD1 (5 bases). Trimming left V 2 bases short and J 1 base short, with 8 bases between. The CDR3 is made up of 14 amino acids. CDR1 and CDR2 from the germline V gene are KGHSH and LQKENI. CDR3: CASSPGTSNTEAFF. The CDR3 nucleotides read TGTGCCAGCTCACCAGGGACTTCGAACACTGAAGCTTTCTTT.

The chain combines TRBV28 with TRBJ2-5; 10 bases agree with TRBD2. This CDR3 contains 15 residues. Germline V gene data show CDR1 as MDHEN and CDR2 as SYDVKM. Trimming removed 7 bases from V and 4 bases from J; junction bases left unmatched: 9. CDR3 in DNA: TGTGCCAGCAACCTAGCGGGAGCAAGTGGAGAGACCCAGTACTTC. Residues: CASNLAGASGETQYF.

The CDR3 nucleotides are TGTGCCAGCAGCAAAGCGGTTGACCGGGACAGCTCCTACAATGAGCAGTTCTTC. It specifies CASSKAVDRDSSYNEQFF. This chain uses TRBV21-1 with TRBJ2-1; no DNA check was done on the table's D call, TRBD1. TRBV21-1 is assigned pseudogene status. This CDR3 has 18 amino acids.

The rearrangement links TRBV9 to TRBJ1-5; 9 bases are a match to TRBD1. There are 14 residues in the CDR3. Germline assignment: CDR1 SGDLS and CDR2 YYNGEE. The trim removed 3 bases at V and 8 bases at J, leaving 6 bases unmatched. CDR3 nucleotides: TGTGCCAGCAGCGCAGGGACAGGGTGGGAGCCCCAGCATTTT. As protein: CASSAGTGWEPQHF.

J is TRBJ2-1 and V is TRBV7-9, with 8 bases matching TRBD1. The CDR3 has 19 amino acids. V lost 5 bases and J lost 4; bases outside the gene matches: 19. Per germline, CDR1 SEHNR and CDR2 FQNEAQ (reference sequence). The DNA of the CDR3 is TGTGCCAGCAGCACCTTTCGATTCACAGGGGGACTTTCGTACAATGAGCAGTTCTTC. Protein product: CASSTFRFTGGLSYNEQFF.

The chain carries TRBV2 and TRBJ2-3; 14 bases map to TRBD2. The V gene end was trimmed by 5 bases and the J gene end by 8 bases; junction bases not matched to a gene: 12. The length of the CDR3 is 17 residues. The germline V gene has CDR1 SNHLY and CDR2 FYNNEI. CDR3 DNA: TGTGCCAGCAGTTCTTTGGGACTAGCGGGAGTGGGTACTACGCAGTATTTT. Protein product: CASSSLGLAGVGTTQYF.

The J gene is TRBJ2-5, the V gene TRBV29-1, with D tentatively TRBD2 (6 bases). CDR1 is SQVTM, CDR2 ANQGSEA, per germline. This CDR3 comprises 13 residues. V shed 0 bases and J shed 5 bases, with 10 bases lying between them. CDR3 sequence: CSVEDLGRETQYF. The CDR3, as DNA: TGCAGCGTTGAAGATCTTGGGAGGGAGACCCAGTACTTC.

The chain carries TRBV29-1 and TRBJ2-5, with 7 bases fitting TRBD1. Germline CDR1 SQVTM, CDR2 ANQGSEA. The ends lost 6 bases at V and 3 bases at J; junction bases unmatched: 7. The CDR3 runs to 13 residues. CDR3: CSVTGTAKETQYF. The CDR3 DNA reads TGCAGCGTGACCGGGACAGCGAAAGAGACCCAGTACTTC.

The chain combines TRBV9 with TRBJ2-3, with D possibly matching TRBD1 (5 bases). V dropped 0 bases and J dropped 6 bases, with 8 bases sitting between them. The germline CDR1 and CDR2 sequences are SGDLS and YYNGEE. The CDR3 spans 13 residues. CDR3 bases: TGTGCCAGCAGCGTAGGACAGTTCGATACGCAGTATTTT. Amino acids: CASSVGQFDTQYF.

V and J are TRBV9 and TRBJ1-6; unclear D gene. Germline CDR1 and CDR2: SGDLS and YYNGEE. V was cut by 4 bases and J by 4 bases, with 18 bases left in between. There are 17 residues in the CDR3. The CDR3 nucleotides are TGTGCCAGCAGCCCTGAGATTTATCCTAGTTATAATTCACCCCTCCACTTT. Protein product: CASSPEIYPSYNSPLHF.

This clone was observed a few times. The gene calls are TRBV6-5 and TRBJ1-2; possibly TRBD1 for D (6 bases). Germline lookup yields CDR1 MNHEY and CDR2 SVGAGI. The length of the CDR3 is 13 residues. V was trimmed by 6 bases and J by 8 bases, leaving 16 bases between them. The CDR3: CASRKRGEGGYTF. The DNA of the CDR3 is TGTGCCAGCAGAAAAAGGGGGGAGGGAGGCTACACCTTC.

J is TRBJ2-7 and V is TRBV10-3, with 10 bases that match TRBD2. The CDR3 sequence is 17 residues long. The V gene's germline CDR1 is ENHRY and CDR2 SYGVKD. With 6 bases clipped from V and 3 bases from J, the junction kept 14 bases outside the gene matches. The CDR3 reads CAIREGQGIAGGYEQYF. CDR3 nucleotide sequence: TGTGCCATCAGGGAGGGGCAGGGCATAGCGGGAGGCTACGAGCAGTACTTC.

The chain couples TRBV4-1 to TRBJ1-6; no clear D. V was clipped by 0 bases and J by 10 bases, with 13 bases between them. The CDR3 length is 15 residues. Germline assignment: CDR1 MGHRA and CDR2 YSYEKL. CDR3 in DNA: TGCGCCAGCAGCCAAGATTTAGCTCTTCGATCACCCCTCCACTTT. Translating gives CASSQDLALRSPLHF.

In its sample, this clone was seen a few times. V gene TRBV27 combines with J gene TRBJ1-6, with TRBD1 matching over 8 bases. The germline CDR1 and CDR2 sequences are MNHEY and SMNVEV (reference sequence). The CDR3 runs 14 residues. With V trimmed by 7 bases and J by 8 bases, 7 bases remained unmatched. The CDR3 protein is CASKRPTGDSPLHF. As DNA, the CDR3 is TGTGCCAGCAAGCGTCCGACAGGGGATTCACCCCTCCACTTT.

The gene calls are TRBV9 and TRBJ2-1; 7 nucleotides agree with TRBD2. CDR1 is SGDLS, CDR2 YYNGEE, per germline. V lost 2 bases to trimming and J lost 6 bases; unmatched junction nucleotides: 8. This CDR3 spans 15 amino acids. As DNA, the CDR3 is TGTGCCAGCAGCGTCCACTTTCTAGCGGCCAATGAGCAGTTCTTC. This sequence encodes CASSVHFLAANEQFF.

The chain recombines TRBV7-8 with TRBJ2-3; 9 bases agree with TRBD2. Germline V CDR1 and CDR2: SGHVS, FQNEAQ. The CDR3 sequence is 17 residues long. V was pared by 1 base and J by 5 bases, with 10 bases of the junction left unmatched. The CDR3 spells CASSLDLREGQEDTQYF. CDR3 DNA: TGTGCCAGCAGCTTAGACTTGCGGGAGGGCCAGGAAGATACGCAGTATTTT.

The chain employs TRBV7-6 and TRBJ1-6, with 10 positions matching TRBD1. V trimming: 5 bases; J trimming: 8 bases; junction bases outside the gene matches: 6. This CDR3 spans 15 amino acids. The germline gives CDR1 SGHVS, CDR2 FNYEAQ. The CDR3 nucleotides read TGTGCCAGCAGCCCAAGGGGGACAGGGGATTCACCCCTCCACTTT. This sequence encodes CASSPRGTGDSPLHF.

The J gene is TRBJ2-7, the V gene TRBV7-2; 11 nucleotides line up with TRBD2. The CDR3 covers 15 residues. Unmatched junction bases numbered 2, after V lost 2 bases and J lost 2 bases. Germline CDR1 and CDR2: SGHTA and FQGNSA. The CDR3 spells CASSLKTSGTYEQYF. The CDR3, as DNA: TGTGCCAGCAGCTTAAAGACTAGCGGGACCTACGAGCAGTACTTC.

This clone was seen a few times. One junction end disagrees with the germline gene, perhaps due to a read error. DNA for the CDR3: TGTGCCACGGCACTAGCGGGAGAACGTACAGATACGCAGTATTTT. Translation: CATALAGERTDTQYF. The chain recombines TRBV5-1 with TRBJ2-3, with 11 bases identical to TRBD2. There are 15 residues in the CDR3. Germline V gene data show CDR1 as SGHRS and CDR2 as YFSETQ. Supplemented by reference TRBV5-1 and TRBJ2-3, the full variable domain reads KAGVTQTPRYLIKTRGQQVTLSCSPISGHRSVSWYQQTPGQGLQFLFEYFSETQRNKGNFPGRFSGRQFSNSRSEMNVSTLELGDSALYLCATALAGERTDTQYFGPGTRLTVL.